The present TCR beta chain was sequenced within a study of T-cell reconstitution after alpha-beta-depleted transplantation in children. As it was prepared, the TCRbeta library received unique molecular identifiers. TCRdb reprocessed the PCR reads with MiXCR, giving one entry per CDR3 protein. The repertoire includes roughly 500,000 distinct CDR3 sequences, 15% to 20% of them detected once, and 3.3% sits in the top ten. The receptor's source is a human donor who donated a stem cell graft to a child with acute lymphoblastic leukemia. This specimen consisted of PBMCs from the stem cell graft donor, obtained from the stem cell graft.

The CDR3 reads CASSQDFGTGFGYTF. The CDR3 bases are TGCGCCAGCAGCCAAGATTTTGGGACAGGGTTTGGCTACACCTTC. The chain couples TRBV4-1 to TRBJ1-2, with 9 nucleotides matching TRBD1. The CDR3 consists of 15 residues. V trimming: 0 bases; J trimming: 7 bases; junction bases outside the gene matches: 6. Per the germline V gene, CDR1 is MGHRA and CDR2 is YSYEKL.